A selection of T cell receptor beta chains follows, all from one sample in a study of blood T cell repertoires in COVID-19. TCRdb's copy holds only in-frame clones and misses some; the assay was immunoSEQ multiplex PCR. Altogether some 140,000 clones are present, 80% to 90% being singletons, with the ten largest covering more than 10%. The source material was peripheral blood. These receptors originate from a human donor in a cohort sampled during active COVID-19. CDR3s include the opening cysteine and the closing phenylalanine or tryptophan. Fields, in order: D gene, clone size, V gene, CDR3 protein. The D gene is left open where the match is weak. Clone sizes are given selectively: once, few, many, or a class where the clone is expanded.

d_call: TRBD1
clone_size: NA
v_call: TRBV6-5
cdr3_aa: CATLIQGVGGYTF

d_call: NA
clone_size: once
v_call: TRBV12-3/TRBV12-4
cdr3_aa: CASRATVDYEQYF

d_call: TRBD2
clone_size: NA
v_call: TRBV3-1/TRBV3-2
cdr3_aa: CASSLRAGGLYEQYF

d_call: NA
clone_size: NA
v_call: TRBV29-1
cdr3_aa: CSVGLGSTGELFF

d_call: TRBD2
clone_size: NA
v_call: TRBV4-2
cdr3_aa: CASSQGGGGDKETQYF

d_call: NA
clone_size: NA
v_call: TRBV12-3/TRBV12-4
cdr3_aa: CASSPKETQYF

d_call: TRBD1
clone_size: many
v_call: TRBV4-1
cdr3_aa: CASSPSGTGDYEQYF

d_call: NA
clone_size: NA
v_call: TRBV15
cdr3_aa: CATSRDSLAEQYF

d_call: TRBD1
clone_size: NA
v_call: TRBV7-6
cdr3_aa: CASSLDPGTAYEQYF

d_call: TRBD1
clone_size: NA
v_call: TRBV5-8
cdr3_aa: CASSPHLQGRNTEAFF

d_call: NA
clone_size: NA
v_call: TRBV4-1
cdr3_aa: CASSQEARGDTQYF

d_call: TRBD1
clone_size: NA
v_call: TRBV19
cdr3_aa: CASRDPGGAVKEQYF

d_call: NA
clone_size: NA
v_call: TRBV10-3
cdr3_aa: CAISASRGADQPQHF

d_call: NA
clone_size: NA
v_call: TRBV29-1
cdr3_aa: CSVSDRERTGPYEQYF

d_call: TRBD1
clone_size: NA
v_call: TRBV3-1/TRBV3-2
cdr3_aa: CASSRGDRGNTIYF

d_call: NA
clone_size: NA
v_call: TRBV6-1
cdr3_aa: CASSEATETQPQHF

d_call: NA
clone_size: NA
v_call: TRBV5-1
cdr3_aa: CASKPFRENTEAFF

d_call: TRBD1
clone_size: NA
v_call: TRBV6-6
cdr3_aa: CASSYWAAQGASPLHF

d_call: NA
clone_size: NA
v_call: TRBV2
cdr3_aa: CASIPRGGHGPGEQYF

d_call: TRBD2
clone_size: NA
v_call: TRBV2
cdr3_aa: CASTPPGLAGGTDTQYF

d_call: TRBD2
clone_size: once
v_call: TRBV5-3
cdr3_aa: CARSNAPSGAYEQYF

d_call: TRBD2
clone_size: NA
v_call: TRBV28
cdr3_aa: CASRVSGGLGQFF

d_call: TRBD2
clone_size: once
v_call: TRBV19
cdr3_aa: CASSPLAGDSGANVLTF

d_call: NA
clone_size: NA
v_call: TRBV18
cdr3_aa: CASSLVGLYNEQFF

d_call: TRBD2
clone_size: NA
v_call: TRBV3-1/TRBV3-2
cdr3_aa: CASSQSPGLANNEQFF

d_call: NA
clone_size: NA
v_call: TRBV30
cdr3_aa: CAWSPRETTEAFF

d_call: NA
clone_size: NA
v_call: TRBV5-1
cdr3_aa: CASTGSGNTIYF

d_call: TRBD1
clone_size: NA
v_call: TRBV19
cdr3_aa: CATRDSFSPTLAQHF

d_call: TRBD1
clone_size: NA
v_call: TRBV5-1
cdr3_aa: CASSLEGQGIRNSPLHF

d_call: TRBD1
clone_size: NA
v_call: TRBV5-4
cdr3_aa: CASSSPYGTEYGYTF

d_call: NA
clone_size: NA
v_call: TRBV29-1
cdr3_aa: CSVEDLGYEQYF

d_call: NA
clone_size: NA
v_call: TRBV10-3
cdr3_aa: CAISEFSDRPVRTEAFF

d_call: NA
clone_size: once
v_call: TRBV3-1/TRBV3-2
cdr3_aa: CASSQVIPRELFF

d_call: NA
clone_size: few
v_call: TRBV4-1
cdr3_aa: CASSLQGSNEKLFF

d_call: TRBD2
clone_size: NA
v_call: TRBV4-1
cdr3_aa: CASSQDPSGGYQETQYF

d_call: NA
clone_size: NA
v_call: TRBV6-6
cdr3_aa: CASSYYSSGNTIYF

d_call: TRBD1
clone_size: NA
v_call: TRBV7-8
cdr3_aa: CASSPTRDSTEQYF

d_call: TRBD2
clone_size: NA
v_call: TRBV24-1
cdr3_aa: CATSESGTSGGGDTQYF

d_call: NA
clone_size: once
v_call: TRBV6-6
cdr3_aa: CASSYPGGARGNTIYF

d_call: TRBD2
clone_size: NA
v_call: TRBV20-1
cdr3_aa: CGLAGGKTQYF

d_call: NA
clone_size: few
v_call: TRBV4-1
cdr3_aa: CASSQGPRETQYF

d_call: NA
clone_size: NA
v_call: TRBV2
cdr3_aa: CASLRLQGIPYEQYF

d_call: NA
clone_size: NA
v_call: TRBV19
cdr3_aa: CASSLQRTPGANVLTF

d_call: TRBD1
clone_size: NA
v_call: TRBV11-2
cdr3_aa: CASRRLTGEKLFF

d_call: TRBD1
clone_size: once
v_call: TRBV15
cdr3_aa: CATSRDRYGYTF

d_call: NA
clone_size: NA
v_call: TRBV6-6
cdr3_aa: CASSPRTLDRSNQPQHF

d_call: TRBD1
clone_size: once
v_call: TRBV5-1
cdr3_aa: CASRPGTGSYEQYF

d_call: TRBD2
clone_size: NA
v_call: TRBV11-2
cdr3_aa: CASSLELAGGTDTQYF

d_call: NA
clone_size: NA
v_call: TRBV30
cdr3_aa: CAQGRMNTEAFF

d_call: TRBD2
clone_size: NA
v_call: TRBV7-6
cdr3_aa: CASSRYGLAGGNTGELFF

d_call: NA
clone_size: NA
v_call: TRBV12-3/TRBV12-4
cdr3_aa: CASSLRGGYEQYF

d_call: TRBD2
clone_size: NA
v_call: TRBV5-1
cdr3_aa: CASSPSGGYEQYF

d_call: TRBD1
clone_size: NA
v_call: TRBV20-1
cdr3_aa: CSAADRAEAFF

d_call: TRBD1
clone_size: NA
v_call: TRBV2
cdr3_aa: CASERDRGMNTEAFF

d_call: NA
clone_size: NA
v_call: TRBV30
cdr3_aa: CAWSDLGEQYF

d_call: NA
clone_size: NA
v_call: TRBV3-1/TRBV3-2
cdr3_aa: CASSQDFSRGTGKLFF

d_call: TRBD1
clone_size: NA
v_call: TRBV7-2
cdr3_aa: CASSPGQVFSGNTIYF